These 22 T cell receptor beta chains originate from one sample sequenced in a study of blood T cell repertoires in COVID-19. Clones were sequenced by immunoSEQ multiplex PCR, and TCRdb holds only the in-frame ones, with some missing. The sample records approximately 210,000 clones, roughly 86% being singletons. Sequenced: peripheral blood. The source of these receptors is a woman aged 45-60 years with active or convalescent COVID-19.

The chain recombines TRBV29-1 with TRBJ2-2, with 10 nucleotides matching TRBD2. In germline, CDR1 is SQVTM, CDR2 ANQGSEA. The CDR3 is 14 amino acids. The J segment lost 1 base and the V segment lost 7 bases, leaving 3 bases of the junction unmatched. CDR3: CSARTSGNTGELFF. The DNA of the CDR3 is TGCAGCGCCCGGACTAGCGGGAACACCGGGGAGCTGTTTTTT.

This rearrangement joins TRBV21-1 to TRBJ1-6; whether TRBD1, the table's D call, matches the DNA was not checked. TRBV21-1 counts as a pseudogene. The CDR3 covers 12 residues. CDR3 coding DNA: TGTGCCAGCTTTGGGGCTGATTCACCCCTCCACTTT. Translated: CASFGADSPLHF.

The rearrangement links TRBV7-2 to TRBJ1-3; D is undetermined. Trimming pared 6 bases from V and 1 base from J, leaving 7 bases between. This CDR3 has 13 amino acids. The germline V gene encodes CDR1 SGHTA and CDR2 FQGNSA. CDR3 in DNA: TGTGCCAGCAGTTGGGAGTCTGGAAACACCATATATTTT. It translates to CASSWESGNTIYF. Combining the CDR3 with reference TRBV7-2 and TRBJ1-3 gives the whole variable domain GAGVSQSPSNKVTEKGKDVELRCDPISGHTALYWYRQSLGQGLEFLIYFQGNSAPDKSGLPSDRFSAERTGGSVSTLTIQRTQQEDSAVYLCASSWESGNTIYFGEGSWLTVV.

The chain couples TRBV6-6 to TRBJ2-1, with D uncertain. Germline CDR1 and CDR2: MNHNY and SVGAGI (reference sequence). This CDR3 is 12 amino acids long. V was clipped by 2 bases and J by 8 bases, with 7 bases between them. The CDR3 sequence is CASSYTHDEQFF. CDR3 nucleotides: TGTGCCAGCAGTTACACACACGATGAGCAGTTCTTC.

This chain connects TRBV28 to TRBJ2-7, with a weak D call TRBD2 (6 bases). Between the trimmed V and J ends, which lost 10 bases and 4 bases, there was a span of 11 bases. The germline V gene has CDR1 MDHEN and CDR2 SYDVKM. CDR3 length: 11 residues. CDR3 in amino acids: CATGSLYEQYF. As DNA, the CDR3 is TGTGCCACCGGGAGTTTGTACGAGCAGTACTTC.

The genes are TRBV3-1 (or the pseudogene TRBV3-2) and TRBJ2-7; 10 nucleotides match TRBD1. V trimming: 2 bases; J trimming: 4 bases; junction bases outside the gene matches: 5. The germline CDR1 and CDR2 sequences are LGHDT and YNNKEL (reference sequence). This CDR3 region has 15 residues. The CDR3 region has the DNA TGTGCCAGCAGCCAATATGCGGGACAGGGGTACGAGCAGTACGTC. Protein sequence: CASSQYAGQGYEQYV.

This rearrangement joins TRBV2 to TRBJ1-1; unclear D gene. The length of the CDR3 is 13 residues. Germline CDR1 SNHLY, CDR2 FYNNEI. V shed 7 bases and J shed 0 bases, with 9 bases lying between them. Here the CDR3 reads CASTPDMNTEAFF. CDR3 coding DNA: TGTGCCAGCACCCCAGACATGAACACTGAAGCTTTCTTT.

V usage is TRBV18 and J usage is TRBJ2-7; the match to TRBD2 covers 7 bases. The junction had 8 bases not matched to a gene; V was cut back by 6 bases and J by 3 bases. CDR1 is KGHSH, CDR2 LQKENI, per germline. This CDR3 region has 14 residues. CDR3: CASSLGRDYYEQYV. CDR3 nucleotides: TGTGCCAGCTCCCTGGGCAGGGACTACTACGAGCAGTACGTC.

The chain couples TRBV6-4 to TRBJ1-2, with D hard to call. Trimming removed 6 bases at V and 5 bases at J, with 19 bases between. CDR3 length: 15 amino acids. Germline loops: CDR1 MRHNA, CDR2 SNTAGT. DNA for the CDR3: TGTGCCAGCAGCACTCATGGGGAGATTGGGTATGGCTACACCTTC. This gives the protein CASSTHGEIGYGYTF.

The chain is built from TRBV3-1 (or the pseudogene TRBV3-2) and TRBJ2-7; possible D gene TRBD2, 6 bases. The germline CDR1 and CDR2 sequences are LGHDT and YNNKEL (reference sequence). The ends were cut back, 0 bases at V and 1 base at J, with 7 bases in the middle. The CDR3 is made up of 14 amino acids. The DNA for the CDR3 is TGTGCCAGCAGCCAAGACCGGGGGTCCTACGAGCAGTACTTC. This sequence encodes CASSQDRGSYEQYF.

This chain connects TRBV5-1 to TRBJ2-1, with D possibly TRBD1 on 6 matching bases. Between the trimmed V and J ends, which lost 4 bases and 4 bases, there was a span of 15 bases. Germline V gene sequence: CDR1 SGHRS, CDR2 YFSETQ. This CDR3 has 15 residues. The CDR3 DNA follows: TGCGCCAGCAGCCTCCCTGGGGGCGGATACAATGAGCAGTTCTTC. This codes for CASSLPGGGYNEQFF.

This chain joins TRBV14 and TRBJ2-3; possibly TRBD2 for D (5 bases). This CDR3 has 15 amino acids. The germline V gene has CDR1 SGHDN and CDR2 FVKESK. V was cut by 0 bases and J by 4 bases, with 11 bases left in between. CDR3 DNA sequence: TGTGCCAGCAGCCAAGATAGTGGGAGTGCAGATACGCAGTATTTT. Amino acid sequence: CASSQDSGSADTQYF.

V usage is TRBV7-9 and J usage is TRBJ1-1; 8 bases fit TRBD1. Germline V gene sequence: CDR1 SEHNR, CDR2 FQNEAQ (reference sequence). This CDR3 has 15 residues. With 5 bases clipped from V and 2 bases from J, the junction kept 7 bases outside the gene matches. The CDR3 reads CASSPGDRRNTEAFF. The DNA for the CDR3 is TGTGCCAGCAGCCCGGGGGACAGGCGAAACACTGAAGCTTTCTTT.

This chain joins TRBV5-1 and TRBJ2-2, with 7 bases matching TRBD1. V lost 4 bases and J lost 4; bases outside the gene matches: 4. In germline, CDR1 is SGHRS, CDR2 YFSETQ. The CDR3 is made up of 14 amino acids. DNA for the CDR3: TGCGCCAGCAGCAGGACAGGTGTCACCGGGGAGCTGTTTTTT. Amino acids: CASSRTGVTGELFF.

CDR3 loop: CATSRVEVNYEQYV. For the CDR3, the DNA is TGTGCCACCAGCAGAGTCGAGGTAAACTACGAGCAGTACGTC. This chain connects TRBV15 to TRBJ2-7; D unresolved. CDR1 and CDR2 from the germline V gene are LNHNV and YYDKDF (reference sequence). Trimming removed 1 base from V and 3 bases from J, with 10 bases in between. The CDR3 contains 14 residues.

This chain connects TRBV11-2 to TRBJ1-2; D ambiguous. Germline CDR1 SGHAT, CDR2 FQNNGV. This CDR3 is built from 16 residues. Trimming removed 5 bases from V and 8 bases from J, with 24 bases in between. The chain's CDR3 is CASSVYRTGISQGYTF. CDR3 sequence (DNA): TGTGCCAGCAGCGTATATCGGACGGGGATCTCTCAGGGCTACACCTTC.

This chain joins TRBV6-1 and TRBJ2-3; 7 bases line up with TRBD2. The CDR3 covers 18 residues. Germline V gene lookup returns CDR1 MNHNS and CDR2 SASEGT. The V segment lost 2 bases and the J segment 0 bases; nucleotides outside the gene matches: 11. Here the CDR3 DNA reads TGTGCCAGCAGTGAAAATAGGTCGGGGGGTACTAGCACAGATACGCAGTATTTT. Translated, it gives CASSENRSGGTSTDTQYF.

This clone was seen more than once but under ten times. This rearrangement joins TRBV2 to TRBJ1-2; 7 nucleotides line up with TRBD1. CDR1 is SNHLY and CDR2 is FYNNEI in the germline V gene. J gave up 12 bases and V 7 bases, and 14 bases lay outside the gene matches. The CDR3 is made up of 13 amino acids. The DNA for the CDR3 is TGTGCCAGCAATCCGGGCAGGGGGGTTTCCAACACCTTC. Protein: CASNPGRGVSNTF. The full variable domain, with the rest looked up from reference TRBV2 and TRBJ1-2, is EPEVTQTPSHQVTQMGQEVILRCVPISNHLYFYWYRQILGQKVEFLVSFYNNEISEKSEIFDDQFSVERPDGSNFTLKIRSTKLEDSAMYFCASNPGRGVSNTFGSGTRLTVV.

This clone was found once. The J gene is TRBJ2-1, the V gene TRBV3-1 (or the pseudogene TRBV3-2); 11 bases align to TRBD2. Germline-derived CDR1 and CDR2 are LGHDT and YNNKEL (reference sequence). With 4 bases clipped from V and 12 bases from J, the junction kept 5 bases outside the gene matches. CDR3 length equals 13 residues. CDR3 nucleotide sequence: TGTGCCAGCAGCCCCGTAGCGGGGGGGAGGCAGTTCTTC. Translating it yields CASSPVAGGRQFF.

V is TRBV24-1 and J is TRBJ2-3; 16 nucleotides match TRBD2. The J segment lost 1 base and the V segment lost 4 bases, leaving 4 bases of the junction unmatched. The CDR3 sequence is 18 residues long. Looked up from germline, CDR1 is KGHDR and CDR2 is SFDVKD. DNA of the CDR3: TGTGCCACCAGTGACCCGGGACTAGCGGGAGGGCGCACAGATACGCAGTATTTT. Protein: CATSDPGLAGGRTDTQYF.

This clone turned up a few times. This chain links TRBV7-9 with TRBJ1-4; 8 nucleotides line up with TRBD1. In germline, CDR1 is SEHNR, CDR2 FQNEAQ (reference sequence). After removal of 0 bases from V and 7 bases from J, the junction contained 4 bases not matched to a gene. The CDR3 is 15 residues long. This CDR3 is CASSLAGRGPEKLFF. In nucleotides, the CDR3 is TGTGCCAGCAGCTTAGCGGGCAGGGGGCCTGAAAAACTGTTTTTT.

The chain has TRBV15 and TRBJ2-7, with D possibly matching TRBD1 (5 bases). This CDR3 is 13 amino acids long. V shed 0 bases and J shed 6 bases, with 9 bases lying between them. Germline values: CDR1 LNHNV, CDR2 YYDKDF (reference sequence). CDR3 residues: CATSRDLRGEQYF. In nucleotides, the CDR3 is TGTGCCACCAGCAGAGACCTAAGGGGCGAGCAGTACTTC.